The 15 T cell receptor beta chains below come from one sample, sequenced in a study of shared T cell receptors in the human thymus (dated by TCRdb to 2020 to 2022). Libraries were built with the immunoSEQ multiplex PCR assay. This is the immuneACCESS table as TCRdb keeps it, with only in-frame sequences that have V and J called. A part of the clones is gone; compared with another copy, unresolved V genes explain less than half, and the rest is unexplained. Recorded for this sample are roughly 500,000 clones; around 82% of them occurred a single time. The ten largest clonotypes hold less than 0.015% of the sample. This same sample was also part of a study on human thymus T cells.

Specimen: thymocytes. The origin of the receptors is a boy under two years old with a congenital heart defect. Donor details come from another sample of the same person, matched by shared clones.

This rearrangement joins TRBV28 to TRBJ1-3; 10 bases map to TRBD1. The CDR3 covers 18 residues. V shed 1 base, J shed 1 base, and the junction held 7 bases outside the gene matches. Germline CDR1 reads MDHEN; CDR2 reads SYDVKM. The CDR3 loop is CASSLSPTGGESGNTIYF. The DNA of the CDR3 is TGTGCCAGCAGTTTATCCCCGACAGGGGGCGAGTCTGGAAACACCATATATTTT. The whole variable domain, filled in from reference TRBV28 and TRBJ1-3, reads DVKVTQSSRYLVKRTGEKVFLECVQDMDHENMFWYRQDPGLGLRLIYFSYDVKMKEKGDIPEGYSVSREKKERFSLILESASTNQTSMYLCASSLSPTGGESGNTIYFGEGSWLTVV.

The V call is TRBV7-9, the J call TRBJ2-5; weak D call: TRBD2 (5 bases). V lost 2 bases and J 3 bases, leaving 7 bases between the germline ends. CDR3 length equals 13 residues. CDR1 SEHNR and CDR2 FQNEAQ come from the germline V gene (reference sequence). The chain's CDR3 is CASSLLGKETQYF. DNA for the CDR3: TGTGCCAGCAGCTTACTCGGGAAAGAGACCCAGTACTTC. The full variable domain, in which reference TRBV7-9 and TRBJ2-5 provide the parts outside the CDR3, is DTGVSQNPRHKITKRGQNVTFRCDPISEHNRLYWYRQTLGQGPEFLTYFQNEAQLEKSRLLSDRFSAERPKGSFSTLEIQRTEQGDSAMYLCASSLLGKETQYFGPGTRLLVL.

This rearrangement joins TRBV11-2 to TRBJ2-3, with D tentatively TRBD2 (6 bases). The CDR3 contains 16 residues. Germline assignment: CDR1 SGHAT and CDR2 FQNNGV. With 2 bases removed from V and 0 bases from J, the gap between germline ends came to 12 bases. CDR3 in amino acids: CASSLYGGTSTDTQYF. As DNA, the CDR3 is TGTGCCAGCAGCTTATACGGGGGTACTAGCACAGATACGCAGTATTTT.

This chain links TRBV18 with TRBJ2-7, with TRBD2 as a possible D gene (5 bases). CDR1 and CDR2 (germline): KGHSH, LQKENI. This CDR3 comprises 13 residues. V was clipped by 2 bases and J by 7 bases, with 12 bases between them. In nucleotides, the CDR3 is TGTGCCAGCTCACCATTCGGGGAAAAGGAGCAGTACTTC. Amino acid sequence: CASSPFGEKEQYF.

This chain joins TRBV7-2 and TRBJ2-3; the D gene is possibly TRBD2 (6 bases). The V end lost 5 bases, the J end lost 0 bases, and 12 bases lay between the germline ends. The CDR3 runs 15 residues. The germline gives CDR1 SGHTA, CDR2 FQGNSA. The CDR3 region has the DNA TGTGCCAGCAGCCCGACTAGTACTAGCACAGATACGCAGTATTTT. Its translation: CASSPTSTSTDTQYF.

This chain links TRBV28 with TRBJ2-7; 7 nucleotides agree with TRBD2. The CDR3 is 17 residues long. The germline V gene encodes CDR1 MDHEN and CDR2 SYDVKM. With 0 bases clipped from V and 2 bases from J, the junction kept 10 bases outside the gene matches. CDR3: CASSLCNRIGTTYEQYF. CDR3 bases: TGTGCCAGCAGTTTATGCAACCGAATCGGGACTACCTACGAGCAGTACTTC.

This clone was recorded a few times. V is TRBV5-7 and J is TRBJ2-5; perhaps TRBD2 as D (6 bases). Being an ORF, TRBV5-7 has a function that is uncertain. V gave up 3 bases and J gave up 4 bases, with 22 bases separating them. The CDR3 length is 17 residues. The chain's CDR3 is CASSCPPGREVGETQYF. The CDR3 DNA follows: TGTGCCAGCAGCTGTCCCCCCGGAAGGGAGGTTGGAGAGACCCAGTACTTC.

This clone was seen only a few times. The chain is built from TRBV28 and TRBJ1-1; no clear D. In germline, CDR1 is MDHEN, CDR2 SYDVKM. This CDR3 region has 15 residues. Trimming pared 6 bases from V and 0 bases from J, leaving 14 bases between. CDR3: CASRSNRGLNTEAFF. The CDR3 DNA is TGTGCCAGCAGATCGAACCGGGGTTTGAACACTGAAGCTTTCTTT.

The J gene is TRBJ2-7, the V gene TRBV27; the D gene is possibly TRBD2 (6 bases). Germline loops: CDR1 MNHEY, CDR2 SMNVEV (reference sequence). The CDR3 length is 14 residues. V was pared by 5 bases and J by 3 bases, with 14 bases between. The DNA for the CDR3 is TGTGCCAGCAGTACAACCGGGGGTGGCTACGAGCAGTACTTC. Encoded protein: CASSTTGGGYEQYF.

The rearrangement uses TRBV10-2 and TRBJ1-2; D uncertain. V was pared by 5 bases and J by 8 bases, with 12 bases between. The germline gives CDR1 WSHSY, CDR2 SAAADI. This CDR3 is built from 12 residues. CDR3 sequence: CASSQRPEGYTF. The CDR3 DNA is TGCGCCAGCAGTCAGCGACCGGAGGGCTACACCTTC.

The chain carries TRBV5-8 and TRBJ1-2; 8 bases are a match to TRBD1. V shed 4 bases, J shed 3 bases, and the junction held 5 bases outside the gene matches. The V gene's germline CDR1 is SGHTS and CDR2 YDEGEE. The CDR3 spans 14 residues. In DNA form, the CDR3 reads TGTGCCAGCAGCCTCAGGGGGCTTTACTATGGCTACACCTTC. Encoded protein: CASSLRGLYYGYTF.

The gene calls are TRBV15 and TRBJ2-3; 13 positions agree with TRBD2. Trimming at V came to 1 base and at J to 0 bases, leaving 13 bases not matched to a gene. The CDR3 is 21 amino acids. Germline loops: CDR1 LNHNV, CDR2 YYDKDF (reference sequence). The DNA of the CDR3 is TGTGCCACCAGCAGAGTTATTACTAGCGGGAGGGTCATTTCGAGCACAGATACGCAGTATTTT. Its protein is CATSRVITSGRVISSTDTQYF.

The V gene is TRBV5-5, the J gene TRBJ2-7, with D perhaps TRBD1 (6 bases). The CDR3 length is 17 residues. The V end was cut by 3 bases, the J end by 3 bases, with 22 bases between. Germline V gives CDR1 SGHKS, CDR2 YYEKEE (reference sequence). CDR3 loop: CASSSNLGRTAFYEQYF. The CDR3 region has the DNA TGTGCCAGCAGCTCCAACCTCGGAAGGACAGCCTTCTACGAGCAGTACTTC.

The V and J genes are TRBV5-1 and TRBJ2-7, with TRBD2 matching over 12 bases. The CDR3 has 18 amino acids. Germline loops: CDR1 SGHRS, CDR2 YFSETQ. The V segment lost 0 bases and the J segment 7 bases; nucleotides outside the gene matches: 14. CDR3 region: CASSLGSLAGGFDGEQYF. CDR3 nucleotide sequence: TGCGCCAGCAGCTTGGGGTCGCTAGCGGGAGGGTTTGATGGAGAGCAGTACTTC.

The V call is TRBV28, the J call TRBJ2-3; 7 bases map to TRBD2. There are 14 residues in the CDR3. CDR1 is MDHEN, CDR2 SYDVKM, per germline. V was pared by 3 bases and J by 5 bases, with 5 bases of the junction left unmatched. CDR3 sequence: CASSFREVLDTQYF. The CDR3 DNA is TGTGCCAGCAGTTTCCGGGAGGTTCTAGATACGCAGTATTTT.